The entry below gives a single TCR beta chain sequence along with its context. The data derive from a study of blood T cell repertoires in COVID-19. Study as a whole: The analysed material was cDNA or gDNA that came from T cells, B-cell-depleted T cells, or PBMCs.

Authors' processing steps: Amplification with reference gene primers provided the estimates of nucleated cell counts. Sequencing was performed with immunoSEQ multiplex PCR; in TCRdb, only in-frame clones are kept and a portion is missing. The D gene and trimming were derived from the DNA, and the V and J assignments and clone size from that table. The sample has fewer than 300,000 clones; less than 85% are singletons. Specimen: peripheral blood. The TCR was taken from a woman aged 18-30 years with acute or convalescent COVID-19.

CDR3 sequence: CASSQDWQRQETQYF. Written as DNA, the CDR3 is TGTGCCAGCAGCCAAGATTGGCAGCGGCAAGAGACCCAGTACTTC. The chain couples TRBV4-2 to TRBJ2-5; D may be TRBD2 (5 bases). CDR1 and CDR2 (germline): LGHNA, YNFKEQ. The length of the CDR3 is 15 residues. Trimming pared 0 bases from V and 2 bases from J, leaving 10 bases between.